This T cell receptor (beta chain) was sequenced for a study of T cell repertoires in cytomegalovirus infection. For the study at large: In public TCR beta signatures, there were indications of both CMV infection and matching HLA type. Study observations and caveats: Identification of carriers of CMV plus the relevant HLA was achieved through cumulative public TCR beta family frequency. The ex vivo response showed dominance by HLA-C-restricted CMV-specific TCR beta clonotypes.

There are a few counts of this clonotype. Its antigen is still unknown. TCRdb reprocessed the reads via MiXCR and lists one record per CDR3 protein. The sample includes about 25,000 distinct CDR3 sequences, approximately 22% of them seen just once. CDR1 and CDR2 (germline): LNHNV, YYDKDF (reference sequence). This CDR3 has 20 residues. V was pared by 4 bases and J by 0 bases, with 15 bases of the junction left unmatched. This material consisted of CD8+ T cells from cultured PBMCs, taken from culture after CMV antigen stimulation. The chain is built from TRBV15 and TRBJ2-1; 10 nucleotides match TRBD2. The clonotype comes from a human donor in good health (CMV status not recorded). Some clones in this sample may be carry-over from other donors' samples. The CDR3 sequence: CATSIPVGLAGDSSYNEQFF. The CDR3 DNA reads as TGTGCCACCAGCATACCCGTCGGGCTAGCGGGGGATAGCTCCTACAATGAGCAGTTCTTC.